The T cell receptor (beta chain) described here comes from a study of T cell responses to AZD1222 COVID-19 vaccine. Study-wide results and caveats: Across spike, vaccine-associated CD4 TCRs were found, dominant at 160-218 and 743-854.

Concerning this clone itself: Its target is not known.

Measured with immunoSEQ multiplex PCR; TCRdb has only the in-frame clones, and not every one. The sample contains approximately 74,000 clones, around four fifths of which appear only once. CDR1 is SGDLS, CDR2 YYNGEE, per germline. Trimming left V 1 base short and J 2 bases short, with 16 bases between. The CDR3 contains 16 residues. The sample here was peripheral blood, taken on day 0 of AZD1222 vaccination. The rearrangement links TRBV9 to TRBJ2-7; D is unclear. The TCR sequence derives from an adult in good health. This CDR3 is CASSVSPQEIPYEQYF. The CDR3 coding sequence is TGTGCCAGCAGCGTAAGTCCTCAGGAGATCCCCTACGAGCAGTACTTC. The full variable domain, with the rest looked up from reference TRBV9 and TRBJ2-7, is DSGVTQTPKHLITATGQRVTLRCSPRSGDLSVYWYQQSLDQGLQFLIQYYNGEERAKGNILERFSAQQFPDLHSELNLSSLELGDSALYFCASSVSPQEIPYEQYFGPGTRLTVT.